This T cell receptor (beta chain) derives from a study of blood T cell repertoires in COVID-19. Looking at the study overall: Sites in the United States, Italy and Spain provided acute and convalescent COVID-19 samples. PBMCs, B-cell-depleted T cells, or T cells provided the cDNA or gDNA that made up the material.

In the original workflow: Amplification from reference gene primers served as the basis for estimated nucleated cell counts. Profiled with immunoSEQ multiplex PCR; TCRdb holds only in-frame clones, not every one. D and trimming were read from the DNA, whereas the V and J calls and clone size are those reported in that table. The sample shows hundreds of thousands of clones, approximately 90% of them seen only once. Input material: peripheral blood. The receptor's source is a woman between 18 and 30 years old who had recovered from COVID-19.

The CDR3 here is CASSDPGQQGRETQYF. The CDR3, as DNA: TGCGCCAGCAGCGACCCGGGACAGCAGGGGAGGGAGACCCAGTACTTC. The V and J genes are TRBV5-1 and TRBJ2-5, with D possibly matching TRBD1 (7 bases). The V gene lost 4 bases and the J gene lost 5 bases, with 21 bases spanning the gap. CDR3 size: 16 residues. Germline loops: CDR1 SGHRS, CDR2 YFSETQ.